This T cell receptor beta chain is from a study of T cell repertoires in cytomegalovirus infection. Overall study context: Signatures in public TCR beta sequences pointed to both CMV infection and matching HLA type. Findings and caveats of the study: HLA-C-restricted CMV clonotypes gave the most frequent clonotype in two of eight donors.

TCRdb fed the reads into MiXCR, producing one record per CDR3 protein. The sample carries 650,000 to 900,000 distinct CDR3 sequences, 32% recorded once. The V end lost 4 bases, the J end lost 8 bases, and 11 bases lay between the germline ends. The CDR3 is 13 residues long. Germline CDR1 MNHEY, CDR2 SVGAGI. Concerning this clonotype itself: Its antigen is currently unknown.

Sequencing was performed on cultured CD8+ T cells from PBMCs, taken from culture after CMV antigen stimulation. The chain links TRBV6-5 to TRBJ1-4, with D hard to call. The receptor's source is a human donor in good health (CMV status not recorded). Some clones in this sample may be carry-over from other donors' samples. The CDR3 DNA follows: TGTGCCAGCAGTTGGTCCTTTGGGGAAAAACTGTTTTTT. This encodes CASSWSFGEKLFF.